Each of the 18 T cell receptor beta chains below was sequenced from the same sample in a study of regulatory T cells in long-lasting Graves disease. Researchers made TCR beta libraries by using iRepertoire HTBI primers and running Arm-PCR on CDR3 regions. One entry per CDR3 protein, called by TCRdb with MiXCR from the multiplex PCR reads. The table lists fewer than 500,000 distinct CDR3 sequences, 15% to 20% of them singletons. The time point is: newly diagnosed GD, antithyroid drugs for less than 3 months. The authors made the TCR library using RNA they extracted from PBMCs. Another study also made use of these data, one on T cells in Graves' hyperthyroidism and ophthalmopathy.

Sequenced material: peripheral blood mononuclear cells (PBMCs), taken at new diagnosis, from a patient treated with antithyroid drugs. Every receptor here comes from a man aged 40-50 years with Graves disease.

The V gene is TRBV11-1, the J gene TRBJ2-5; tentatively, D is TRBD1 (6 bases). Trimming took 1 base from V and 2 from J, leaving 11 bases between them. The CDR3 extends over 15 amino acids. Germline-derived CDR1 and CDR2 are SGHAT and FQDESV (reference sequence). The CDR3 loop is CASSLVWDTQETQYF. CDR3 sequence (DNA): TGTGCCAGCAGCTTAGTATGGGACACACAAGAGACCCAGTACTTC.

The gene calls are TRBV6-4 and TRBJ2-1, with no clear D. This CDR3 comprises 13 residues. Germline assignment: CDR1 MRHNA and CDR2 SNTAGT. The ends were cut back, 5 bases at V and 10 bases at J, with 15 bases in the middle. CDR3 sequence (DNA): TGTGCCAGCAGTCATCCCGACACCTACGAGCAGTTCTTC. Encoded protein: CASSHPDTYEQFF.

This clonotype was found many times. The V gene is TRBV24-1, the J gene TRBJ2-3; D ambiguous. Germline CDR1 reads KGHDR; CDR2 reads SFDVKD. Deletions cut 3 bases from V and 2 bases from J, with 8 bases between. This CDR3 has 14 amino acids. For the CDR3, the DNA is TGTGCCACCAGTGATCCCCCCCCCACAGATACGCAGTATTTT. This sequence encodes CATSDPPPTDTQYF.

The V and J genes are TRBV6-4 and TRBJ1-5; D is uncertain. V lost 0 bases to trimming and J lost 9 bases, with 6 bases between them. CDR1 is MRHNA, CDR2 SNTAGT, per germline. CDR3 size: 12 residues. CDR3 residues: CASSDSNGPQHF. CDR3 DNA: TGTGCCAGCAGTGACTCGAACGGGCCCCAGCATTTT.

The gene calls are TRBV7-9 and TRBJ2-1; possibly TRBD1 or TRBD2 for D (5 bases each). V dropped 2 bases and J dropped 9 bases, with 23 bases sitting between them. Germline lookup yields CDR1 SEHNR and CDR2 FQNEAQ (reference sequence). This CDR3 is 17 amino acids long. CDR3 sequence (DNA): TGTGCCAGCAGCTTATATGGGGACCCCCCTCGCCCGGGTGAGCAGTTCTTC. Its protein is CASSLYGDPPRPGEQFF. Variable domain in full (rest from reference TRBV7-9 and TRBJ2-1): DTGVSQNPRHKITKRGQNVTFRCDPISEHNRLYWYRQTLGQGPEFLTYFQNEAQLEKSRLLSDRFSAERPKGSFSTLEIQRTEQGDSAMYLCASSLYGDPPRPGEQFFGPGTRLTVL.

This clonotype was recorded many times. CDR3 loop: CASIAMNTEAFF. The CDR3, as DNA: TGTGCCAGCATAGCTATGAACACTGAAGCTTTCTTT. J is TRBJ1-1 and V is TRBV6-1; D is uncertain. The germline V and J ends were trimmed by 7 bases and 0 bases, with 6 bases remaining between them. CDR3 length: 12 residues. Germline V gives CDR1 MNHNS, CDR2 SASEGT.

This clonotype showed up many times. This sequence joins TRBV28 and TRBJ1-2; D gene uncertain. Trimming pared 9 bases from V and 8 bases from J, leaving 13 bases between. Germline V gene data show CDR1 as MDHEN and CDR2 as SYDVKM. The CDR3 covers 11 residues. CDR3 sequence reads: CASRRTRGYTF. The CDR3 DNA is TGTGCCAGTAGAAGAACGAGGGGCTACACCTTC.

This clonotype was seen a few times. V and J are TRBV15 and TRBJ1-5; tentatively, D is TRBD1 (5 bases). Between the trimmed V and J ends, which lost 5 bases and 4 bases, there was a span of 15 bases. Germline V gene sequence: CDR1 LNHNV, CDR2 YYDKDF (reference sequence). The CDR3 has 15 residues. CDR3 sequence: CATSPEGRQNQPQHF. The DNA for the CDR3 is TGTGCCACCAGCCCCGAGGGACGGCAAAATCAGCCCCAGCATTTT.

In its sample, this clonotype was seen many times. The CDR3 loop reads CASSDDLGSQPQHF. In DNA, the CDR3 is TGTGCCAGCAGTGATGATCTAGGGTCTCAGCCCCAGCATTTT. The rearrangement joins TRBV6-1 to TRBJ1-5, with D uncertain. The V end was cut by 3 bases, the J end by 6 bases, with 12 bases between. CDR1 is MNHNS, CDR2 SASEGT, per germline. The CDR3 runs 14 residues.

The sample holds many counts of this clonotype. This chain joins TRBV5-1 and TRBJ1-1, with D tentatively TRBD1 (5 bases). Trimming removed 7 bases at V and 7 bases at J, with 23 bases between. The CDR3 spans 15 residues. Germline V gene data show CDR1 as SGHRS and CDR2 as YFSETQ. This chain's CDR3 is CASRDGGRLTIEAFF. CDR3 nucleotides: TGCGCCAGCCGGGACGGCGGGCGGTTAACAATTGAAGCTTTCTTT.

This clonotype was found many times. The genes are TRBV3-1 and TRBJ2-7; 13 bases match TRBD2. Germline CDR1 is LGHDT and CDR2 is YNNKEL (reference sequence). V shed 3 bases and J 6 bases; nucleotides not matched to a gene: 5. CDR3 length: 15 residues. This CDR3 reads CASSHGLAGEIEQYF. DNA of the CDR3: TGTGCCAGCAGCCATGGACTAGCGGGAGAAATCGAGCAGTACTTC.

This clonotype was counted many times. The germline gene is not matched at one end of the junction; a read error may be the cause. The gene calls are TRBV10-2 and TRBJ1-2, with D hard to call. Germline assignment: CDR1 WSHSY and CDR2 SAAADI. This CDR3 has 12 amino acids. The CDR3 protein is CASSEQNYGYTF. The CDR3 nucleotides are TGTGCCAGCAGTGAACAGAACTATGGCTACACCTTC.

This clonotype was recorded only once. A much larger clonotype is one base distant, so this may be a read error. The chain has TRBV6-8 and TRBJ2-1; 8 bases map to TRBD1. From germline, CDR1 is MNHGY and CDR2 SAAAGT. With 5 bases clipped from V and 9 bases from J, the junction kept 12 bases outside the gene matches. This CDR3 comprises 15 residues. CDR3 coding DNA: TGTGCCAGCAGTGAAGTTCGGACAGGGCGGAGTGAGCAGTTCTTC. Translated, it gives CASSEVRTGRSEQFF.

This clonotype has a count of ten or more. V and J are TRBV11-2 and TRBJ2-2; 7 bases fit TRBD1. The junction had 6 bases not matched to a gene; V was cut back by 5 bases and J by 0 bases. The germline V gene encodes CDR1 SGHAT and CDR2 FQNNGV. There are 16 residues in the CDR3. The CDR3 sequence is CASSRQGNTNTGELFF. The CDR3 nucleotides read TGTGCCAGCAGCCGACAGGGCAACACGAACACCGGGGAGCTGTTTTTT.

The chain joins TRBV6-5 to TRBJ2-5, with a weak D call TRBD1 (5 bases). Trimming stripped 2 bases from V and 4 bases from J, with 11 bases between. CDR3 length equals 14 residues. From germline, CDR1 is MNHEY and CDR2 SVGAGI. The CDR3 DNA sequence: TGTGCCAGCAGTTACGCAGGGATCGGAGAGACCCAGTACTTC. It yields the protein CASSYAGIGETQYF.

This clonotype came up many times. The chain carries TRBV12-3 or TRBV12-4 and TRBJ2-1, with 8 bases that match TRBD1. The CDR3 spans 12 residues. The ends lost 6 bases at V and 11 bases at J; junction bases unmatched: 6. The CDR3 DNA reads TGTGCCAGCAGCATGGACAGGGATAAGCAGTTCTTC. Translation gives CASSMDRDKQFF.

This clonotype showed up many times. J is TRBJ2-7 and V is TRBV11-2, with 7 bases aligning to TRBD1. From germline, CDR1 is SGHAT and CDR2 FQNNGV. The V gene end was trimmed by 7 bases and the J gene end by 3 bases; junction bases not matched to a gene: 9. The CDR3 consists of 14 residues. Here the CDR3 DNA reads TGTGCCAGCAACCCGACAGGGTTGGACTACGAGCAGTACTTC. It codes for CASNPTGLDYEQYF.

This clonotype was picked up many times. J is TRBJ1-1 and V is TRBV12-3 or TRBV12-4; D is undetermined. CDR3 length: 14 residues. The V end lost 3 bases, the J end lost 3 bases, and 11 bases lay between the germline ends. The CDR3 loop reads CASSLFGPDTEAFF. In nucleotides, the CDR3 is TGTGCCAGCAGTTTGTTCGGGCCCGACACTGAAGCTTTCTTT.